The 12 T cell receptor beta chains given below trace back to one sample, sequenced in a study of blood T cell repertoires in COVID-19. The assay was immunoSEQ multiplex PCR, and TCRdb's table has in-frame clones only and misses some. The data show about 440,000 clones, with roughly 90% seen just once and over 4% held by the top ten. The sample taken for sequencing was peripheral blood. These receptors originate from a woman younger than 45 with acute or convalescent COVID-19.

J is TRBJ1-2 and V is TRBV2, with 11 bases lining up with TRBD1. V shed 4 bases, J shed 6 bases, and the junction held 7 bases outside the gene matches. Germline V lookup: CDR1 SNHLY, CDR2 FYNNEI. The CDR3 length is 15 residues. The CDR3 spells CASSADRGRVNGYTF. CDR3 nucleotides: TGTGCCAGCAGTGCGGACAGGGGGCGCGTTAATGGCTACACCTTC.

The chain has TRBV7-7 and TRBJ1-2; the D gene is possibly TRBD1 (6 bases). The V end was cut by 4 bases, the J end by 2 bases, with 17 bases between. This CDR3 contains 16 residues. Germline assignment: CDR1 SSHAT and CDR2 FNYEAQ (reference sequence). Written as DNA, the CDR3 is TGTGCCAGCAGCTCTCGCGGGGGGGGCGAAAACTATGGCTACACCTTC. It translates to CASSSRGGGENYGYTF.

V is TRBV19 and J is TRBJ2-3; 9 bases are a match to TRBD1. Germline trimming cut 8 bases from V and 1 base from J; bases unmatched to any gene: 7. Germline lookup yields CDR1 LNHDA and CDR2 SQIVND (reference sequence). The CDR3 totals 15 residues. CDR3 amino acids: CASSTGGAGTDTQYF. The CDR3 DNA is TGTGCCAGTTCAACAGGGGGCGCGGGCACAGATACGCAGTATTTT.

The chain joins TRBV18 to TRBJ2-2; 8 bases match TRBD1. This CDR3 contains 15 residues. With 4 bases clipped from V and 5 bases from J, the junction kept 6 bases outside the gene matches. Germline CDR1 is KGHSH and CDR2 is LQKENI. The CDR3 region has the DNA TGTGCCAGCTCACTTGACAGGGGATGGACCGGGGAGCTGTTTTTT. Protein sequence: CASSLDRGWTGELFF.

V is TRBV6-5 and J is TRBJ2-7; 9 bases line up with TRBD2. The ends lost 6 bases at V and 4 bases at J; junction bases unmatched: 4. In germline, CDR1 is MNHEY, CDR2 SVGAGI. The CDR3 runs to 13 residues. CDR3 bases: TGTGCCAGCAGGCGGGGGGGCAGTTACGAGCAGTACTTC. This encodes CASRRGGSYEQYF.

V gene TRBV7-9 combines with J gene TRBJ2-5, with 8 bases fitting TRBD1. Germline values: CDR1 SEHNR, CDR2 FQNEAQ (reference sequence). CDR3 length: 15 residues. J was trimmed by 0 bases and V by 3 bases; bases with no gene match: 3. The CDR3 spells CASSFGQGYQETQYF. The CDR3, as DNA: TGTGCCAGCAGCTTCGGACAGGGCTACCAAGAGACCCAGTACTTC.

This sequence joins TRBV5-6 and TRBJ2-5; TRBD1 is a possible D gene (5 bases). The CDR3 has 14 amino acids. Germline V gene lookup returns CDR1 SGHDT and CDR2 YYEEEE. The ends were cut back, 0 bases at V and 2 bases at J, with 8 bases in the middle. The CDR3: CASSLGGPQETQYF. In DNA, the CDR3 is TGTGCCAGCAGCTTGGGGGGCCCTCAAGAGACCCAGTACTTC.

The DNA of the CDR3 is TGTGCCAGTAGTAGACAGGGTAAAGTGGGGACCGGGGAGCTGTTTTTT. Translation: CASSRQGKVGTGELFF. The chain recombines TRBV19 with TRBJ2-2, with 7 bases identical to TRBD1. The CDR3 length is 16 residues. The V segment lost 4 bases and the J segment 5 bases; nucleotides outside the gene matches: 10. Germline lookup yields CDR1 LNHDA and CDR2 SQIVND (reference sequence).

Regarding this clone: A read error may produce the germline difference seen at one junction end. The rearrangement joins TRBV19 to TRBJ1-1; 9 nucleotides line up with TRBD1. CDR1 and CDR2 from the germline V gene are LNHDA and SQIVND (reference sequence). The CDR3 is made up of 14 amino acids. The CDR3 DNA sequence: TGTGCCAGTAGTCCCCTTCTCGCGCCGGGACAGGGAATCTTT. Its protein is CASSPLLAPGQGIF.

The genes are TRBV7-3 and TRBJ2-3; the D gene is possibly TRBD2 (6 bases). The CDR3 is 13 amino acids. V shed 6 bases and J shed 3 bases, with 10 bases lying between them. Germline CDR1 is SGHTA and CDR2 is FQGTGA. In nucleotides, the CDR3 is TGTGCCAGCAGTTTGGACTATACAGATACGCAGTATTTT. This translates into CASSLDYTDTQYF.

CDR3 loop: CASSQEVGNTIYF. DNA of the CDR3: TGTGCCAGCAGCCAGGAGGTTGGAAACACCATATATTTT. The chain is built from TRBV7-3 and TRBJ1-3; D uncertain. V gave up 5 bases and J gave up 3 bases, with 8 bases separating them. This CDR3 is 13 amino acids long. Germline V gives CDR1 SGHTA, CDR2 FQGTGA.

J is TRBJ1-6 and V is TRBV10-2, with 7 bases matching TRBD1. V gave up 3 bases and J gave up 9 bases; unmatched junction bases: 8. This CDR3 is 15 amino acids long. Germline CDR1 WSHSY, CDR2 SAAADI. CDR3 sequence (DNA): TGCGCCAGCAGTGACCGTGGGACAGTAGGTTCACCCCTCCACTTT. Protein sequence: CASSDRGTVGSPLHF.